These T cell receptor beta chains were read from a single sample in a study of early T cells in non-severe SARS-CoV-2 infection. Each CDR3 protein gets one entry after TCRdb re-called the 5' RACE reads with MiXCR. The sample lists about 99,000 distinct CDR3 sequences, 16% occurring once. Specimen: whole blood. These receptors were collected from an adult who was a healthcare worker with PCR-confirmed SARS-CoV-2 infection or an uninfected control (not recorded which). Both conserved end residues are part of each CDR3. Each record gives: D gene, V gene, clone size, J gene, CDR3 DNA, CDR3 protein. A D gene is named only where the DNA matches it firmly. Clone size, where shown, is once, few, many, or a class for clones that have expanded.

-	TRBV30	-	TRBJ2-7	TGTGCCTGGAGTGTTCGAGGGAACCCCCGCGAGCAGTACTTC	CAWSVRGNPREQYF
TRBD2	TRBV12-3/TRBV12-4	-	TRBJ2-3	TGTGCCAGCCAGCCGCTAGCGGGCGGAAACAGAGGAAACCAGTATTTT	CASQPLAGGNRGNQYF
-	TRBV5-1	few	TRBJ2-2	TGCGCCAGCAGCGTCTCCGGGACACCTACGAACACCGGGGAGCTGTTTTTT	CASSVSGTPTNTGELFF
-	TRBV6-5	-	TRBJ2-2	TGTGCCAGCACCCCGGGACTTATGAACACCGGGGAGCTGTTTTTT	CASTPGLMNTGELFF
-	TRBV12-3/TRBV12-4	few	TRBJ2-5	TGTGCCAGCAGTTCCCAACAGGGCCTCATTAAAGAGACCCAGTACTTC	CASSSQQGLIKETQYF
-	TRBV7-8	few	TRBJ1-2	TGTGCCAGCAGCGAAACCGGCCCTCAGAAATTAACTAACTATGGCTACACCTTC	CASSETGPQKLTNYGYTF
-	TRBV20-1	few	TRBJ2-7	TGCAGTGCTAGAGGGGCAGGGGCTTCCTACGAGCAGTACTTC	CSARGAGASYEQYF
-	TRBV15	few	TRBJ2-3	TGTGCCACCAGCAGAGGGGTGGGGGTAGTCACAGATACGCAGTATTTT	CATSRGVGVVTDTQYF
-	TRBV15	few	TRBJ2-6	TGTGCCACCAGCGCACATGGCGATCACTCTGGGGCCAACGTCCTGACTTTC	CATSAHGDHSGANVLTF
TRBD1	TRBV27	many	TRBJ1-1	TGTGCCAGCAGTTGGACAGGGATGAACACTGAAGCTTTCTTT	CASSWTGMNTEAFF
TRBD2	TRBV19	many	TRBJ2-1	TGTGCCAGTAGTCCGCTGACTAGCGGGAGTGTCTATGAGCAGTTCTTC	CASSPLTSGSVYEQFF
-	TRBV28	few	TRBJ2-7	TGTGCCAGCAGTTTAATGAGTTTTGGGGCCTACGAGCAGTACTTC	CASSLMSFGAYEQYF
TRBD1	TRBV28	-	TRBJ2-5	TGTGCCAGCAGTGGGACAGACACCCAAGAGACCCAGTACTTC	CASSGTDTQETQYF
TRBD1	TRBV10-3	-	TRBJ1-4	TGTGCCATCAGTGAGCAGGGACAGGGAGGAGAAAAACTGTTTTTT	CAISEQGQGGEKLFF
TRBD2	TRBV28	few	TRBJ2-1	TGTGCCAGCCGTGACCCGGGTCTAGCGGGCTACAATGAGCAGTTCTTC	CASRDPGLAGYNEQFF
-	TRBV5-1	few	TRBJ1-5	TGCGCCAGCAGCGTCAGGGTCGGAGGGCAGCCCCAGCATTTT	CASSVRVGGQPQHF
-	TRBV7-2	many	TRBJ2-3	TGTGCCAGCAGCTTAGGATGGGGCCCAGGCACAGATACGCAGTATTTT	CASSLGWGPGTDTQYF
TRBD2	TRBV20-1	few	TRBJ2-3	TGCAGTGCTAGGGTAGCGGGAGTATATGATACGCAGTATTTT	CSARVAGVYDTQYF
-	TRBV2	-	TRBJ1-2	TGTGCCAGCAGTCTTAAAGCTGGCTACACCTTC	CASSLKAGYTF
TRBD2	TRBV20-1	-	TRBJ2-2	TGCAGTGCTAGAGATCTAGCGGGAGCCACCGGGGAGCTGTTTTTT	CSARDLAGATGELFF
TRBD1	TRBV9	few	TRBJ2-1	TGTGCCAGCAGCCCTCAAGGGACAGGGGAGGGTGAGCAGTTCTTC	CASSPQGTGEGEQFF
-	TRBV6-6	few	TRBJ1-5	TGTGCCAGCAGTTTCCCCGCCTCCGATCAGCCCCAGCATTTT	CASSFPASDQPQHF
-	TRBV18	-	TRBJ1-5	TGTGCCAGCGGGGAGGGTCGCGATCAGCCCCAGCATTTT	CASGEGRDQPQHF
-	TRBV12-3/TRBV12-4	many	TRBJ2-1	TGTGCCAGCAGCACGGCCTCGAGGGAGAATGAGCAGTTCTTC	CASSTASRENEQFF
-	TRBV11-2	many	TRBJ2-1	TGTGCCAGCAGCTTAGGAGGGGTAACGGAGCAGTTCTTC	CASSLGGVTEQFF
-	TRBV28	few	TRBJ2-4	TGTGCCAGCAGTTATAGGAACATTCAGTACTTC	CASSYRNIQYF
-	TRBV20-1	-	TRBJ2-3	TGCAGTGCCTACTCACCCCTTCGAAGCACCACAGATACGCAGTATTTT	CSAYSPLRSTTDTQYF
-	TRBV2	many	TRBJ2-7	TGTGCCAGCAGACCCGAAACGATAGACTCCTACGAGCAGTACTTC	CASRPETIDSYEQYF
-	TRBV20-1	-	TRBJ1-1	TGCAGTGCCAGGAACAGGAGAAACACTGAAGCTTTCTTT	CSARNRRNTEAFF
-	TRBV2	-	TRBJ1-2	TGTGCCAGCAGTGTCAGGGGACAAGGCTACACCTTC	CASSVRGQGYTF
-	TRBV29-1	-	TRBJ2-3	TGCAGCGTTGAAGGACGGGCTTATACGCAGTATTTT	CSVEGRAYTQYF
-	TRBV28	-	TRBJ2-7	TGTGCCAGCAGTTATCCGGGACGGCAGTACGAGCAGTACTTC	CASSYPGRQYEQYF
-	TRBV5-7	-	TRBJ2-5	TGTGCCAGCAGCTTGGTGGGCAGGGACCAAGAGACCCAGTACTTC	CASSLVGRDQETQYF